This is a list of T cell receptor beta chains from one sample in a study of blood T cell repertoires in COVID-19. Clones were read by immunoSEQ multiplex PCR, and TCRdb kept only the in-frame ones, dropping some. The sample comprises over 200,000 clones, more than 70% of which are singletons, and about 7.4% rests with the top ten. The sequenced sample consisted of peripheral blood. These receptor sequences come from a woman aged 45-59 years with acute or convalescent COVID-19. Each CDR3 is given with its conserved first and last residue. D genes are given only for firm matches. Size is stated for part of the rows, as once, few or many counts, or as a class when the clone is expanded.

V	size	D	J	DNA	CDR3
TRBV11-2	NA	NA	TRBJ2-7	TGTGCCAGCAGCTTAAGGGGTTCCGAGCAGTACTTC	CASSLRGSEQYF
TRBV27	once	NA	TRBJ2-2	TGTGCCAGCAGGAGATCAGGGAATAATGGCGGGGAGCTGTTTTTT	CASRRSGNNGGELFF
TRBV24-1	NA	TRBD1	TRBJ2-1	TGTGCCACCAGTGATTTCGGGACAGTAAACAATGAGCAGTTCTTC	CATSDFGTVNNEQFF
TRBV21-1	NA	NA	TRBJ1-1	TGTGCCAGCAGCAAAAAGGAGCAAGAGGGCGCGGCCAATCAAGCTTTCTTT	CASSKKEQEGAANQAFF
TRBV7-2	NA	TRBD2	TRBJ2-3	TGTGCCAGCAGCTTAGCTGGGACTAGCGGCACAGATACGCAGTATTTT	CASSLAGTSGTDTQYF
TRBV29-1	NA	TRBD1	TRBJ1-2	TGCAGCGTTCCCCGAGACAGGGGCCGGGGCTACACCTTC	CSVPRDRGRGYTF
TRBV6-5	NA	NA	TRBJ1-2	TGTGCCAGCAGTTACTCTCCGGGGGGCGGCTATGGCTACACCTTC	CASSYSPGGGYGYTF
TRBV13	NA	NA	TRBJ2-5	TGTGCCAGCAGTTCCTCGCCGTCCGGGGGGCTGGAGACCCAGTACTTC	CASSSSPSGGLETQYF
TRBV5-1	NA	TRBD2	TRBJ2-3	TGCGCCAGCAGCTTGGCCTTAGCGGGAGACACAGATACGCAGTATTTT	CASSLALAGDTDTQYF
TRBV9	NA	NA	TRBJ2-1	TGTGCCAGCACCCCTCCCGGGGGAAGCTACAATGAGCAGTTCTTC	CASTPPGGSYNEQFF
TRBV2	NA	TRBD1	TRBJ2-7	TGTGCCAGCTGGACAGGGCCCACGTCCTACGAGCAGTACTTC	CASWTGPTSYEQYF
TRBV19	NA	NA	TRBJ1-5	TGTGCCAGTAGTATAACACATAGCAATCAGCCCCAGCATTTT	CASSITHSNQPQHF
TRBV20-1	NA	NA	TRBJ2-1	TGCAGTGCTAGTCCTCTTAGGGGAATCAATGAGCAGTTCTTC	CSASPLRGINEQFF
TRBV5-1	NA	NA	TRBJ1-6	TGCGCCAGCAGCTTGGCGGCGGGGGGGACTTCGTGGCCCCTCCACTTT	CASSLAAGGTSWPLHF
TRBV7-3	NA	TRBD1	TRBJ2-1	TGTGCCAGCAGCCTTGGACAGGGGGTGTACAATGAGCAGTTCTTC	CASSLGQGVYNEQFF
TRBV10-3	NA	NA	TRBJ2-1	TGTGCCATAGAAAACGGGACTTCAAGCTCCTACAATGAGCAGTTCTTC	CAIENGTSSSYNEQFF
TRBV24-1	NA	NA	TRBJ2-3	TGTGCCACCAGTGGGACACCCACAGATACGCAGTATTTT	CATSGTPTDTQYF
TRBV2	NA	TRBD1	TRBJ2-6	TGTGCCAGCATGAGGGACAGGGGCACCGGCGGGAGGTCTGGGGCCAACGTCCTGACTTTC	CASMRDRGTGGRSGANVLTF
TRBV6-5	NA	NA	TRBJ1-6	TGTGCCAGCAGTTACCCGCTCGGGAATAGTAATTCACCCCTCCACTTT	CASSYPLGNSNSPLHF
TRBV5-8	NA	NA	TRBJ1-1	TGTGCCAGCAGCTACGACACGAACACTGAAGCTTTCTTT	CASSYDTNTEAFF
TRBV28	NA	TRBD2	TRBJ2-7	TGTGCCAGCAGTTTTCTAGCGGAAGCTTACGAGCAGTACTTC	CASSFLAEAYEQYF
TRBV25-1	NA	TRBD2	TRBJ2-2	TGTGCCAGCATGTCGCGGGGGGCAGGAACCGGGGAGCTGTTTTTT	CASMSRGAGTGELFF
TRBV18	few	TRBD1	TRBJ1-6	TGTGCCAGCTCACCACGGACAGGGGGAAGTAGTTCACCCCTCCACTTT	CASSPRTGGSSSPLHF
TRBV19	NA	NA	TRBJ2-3	TGTGCCAGTAGTATTGAGCGTACGCAGTATTTT	CASSIERTQYF
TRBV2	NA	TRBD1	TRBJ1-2	TGTGCCAGCTCCACAGGGGATGGCTACACCTTC	CASSTGDGYTF
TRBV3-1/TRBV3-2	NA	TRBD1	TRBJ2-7	TGTGCCAGCAGCCACCGGGACAGCAACTACGAGCAGTACTTC	CASSHRDSNYEQYF
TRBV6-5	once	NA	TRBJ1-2	TGTGCCAGCAGCAGCGGCGGCTATGGCTACACCTTC	CASSSGGYGYTF
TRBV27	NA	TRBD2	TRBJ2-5	TGTGCCAGCAGTCCGAGGCGAACTAGCGGGAGAGAGGGCCAAGAGACCCAGTACTTC	CASSPRRTSGREGQETQYF
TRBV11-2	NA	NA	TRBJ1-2	TGTGCCAGCAGCTGGGGGGACGCCCGAGGGGCGTATGGCTACACCTTC	CASSWGDARGAYGYTF
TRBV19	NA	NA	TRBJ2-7	TGTGCCAGTAGTGGTCGGACAGAGATGGGAGAGCAGTACTTC	CASSGRTEMGEQYF
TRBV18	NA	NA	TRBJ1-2	TGTGCCAGCTCACCCGAACACGGGGTGAATGGCTACACCTTC	CASSPEHGVNGYTF
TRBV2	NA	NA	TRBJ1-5	TGTGCCAGCAGTGGGGCGGGGAGGAGTAACCAGCCCCAGCATTTT	CASSGAGRSNQPQHF
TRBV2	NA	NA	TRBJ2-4	TGTGCCAGCTCGGTCGGCGGAGCCAAAAACATTCAGTACTTC	CASSVGGAKNIQYF
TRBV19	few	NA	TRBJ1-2	TGTGCCAGTAAGTTTCAGCGGGGCTCGGATGGTGGCTACACCTTC	CASKFQRGSDGGYTF
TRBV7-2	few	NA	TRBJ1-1	TGTGCCAGCACCCCCGAAAGTGGGCTCACTGAAGCTTTCTTT	CASTPESGLTEAFF
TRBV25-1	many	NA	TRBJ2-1	TGTGCCAGCAGTGTTGTTTGGGCGAATGAGCAGTTCTTC	CASSVVWANEQFF
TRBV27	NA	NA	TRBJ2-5	TGTGCCAGCAGGTTGACAGGCGGGGAGACCCAGTACTTC	CASRLTGGETQYF
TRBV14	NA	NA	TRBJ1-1	TGTGCCAGCAGCCCAGGACTGCTGAACACTGAAGCTTTCTTT	CASSPGLLNTEAFF
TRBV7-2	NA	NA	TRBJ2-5	TGTGCCAGCAGCTTAGACACAGGCCCAGAGACCCAGTACTTC	CASSLDTGPETQYF
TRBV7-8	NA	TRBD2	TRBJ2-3	TGTGCCAGCAGCCAGAATCCTAGCGGGAGGATCTCTAGCACAGATACGCAGTATTTT	CASSQNPSGRISSTDTQYF
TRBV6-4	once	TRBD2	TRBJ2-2	TGTGCCAGCAGTGAAGGAGCTAGCGGTTACACCGGGGAGCTGTTTTTT	CASSEGASGYTGELFF
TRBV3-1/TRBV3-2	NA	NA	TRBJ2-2	TGTGCCAGCAGCCTTTGGACTGAAAACACCGGGGAGCTGTTTTTT	CASSLWTENTGELFF
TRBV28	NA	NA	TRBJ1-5	TGTGCCGCACGTGGAGGCGCAAGCAATCAGCCCCAGCATTTT	CAARGGASNQPQHF
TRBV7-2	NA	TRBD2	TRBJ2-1	TGTGCCAGCAGCTCCCTTCGGGTAGCGGGACCGTACAATGAGCAGTTCTTC	CASSSLRVAGPYNEQFF
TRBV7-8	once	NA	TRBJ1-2	TGTGCCAGCAGCTTAGCCGGGACAACTTATGGCTACACCTTC	CASSLAGTTYGYTF
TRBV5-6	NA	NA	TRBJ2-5	TGTGCCAGCAGCTCGACAAGGGCGGGTGAGACCCAGTACTTC	CASSSTRAGETQYF
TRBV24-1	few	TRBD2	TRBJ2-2	TGTGCCACCAGTGATTTGAGGGCGGGACTAGCGGTGAACACCGGGGAGCTGTTTTTT	CATSDLRAGLAVNTGELFF
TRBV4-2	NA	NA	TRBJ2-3	TGTGCCAGCAGCCAAGACCTCCGGACTCCCCTTATAGGGGATACGCAGTATTTT	CASSQDLRTPLIGDTQYF